These T cell receptor beta chains were read from a single sample in a study of long-term antiretroviral therapy in people with HIV. Measured with immunoSEQ multiplex PCR; TCRdb has only the in-frame clones, and not every one. The table records 25,000 to 35,000 clones, almost 95% of them present only once. Source: unsorted PBMCs, taken approximately 7.4 years after starting antiretroviral therapy. These receptors were obtained from a man in his forties or fifties with HIV. Both conserved end residues are part of each CDR3.

v_call: TRBV19; j_call: TRBJ2-5; cdr3_aa: CASSIGPRSGETQYF
v_call: TRBV27; j_call: TRBJ2-2; cdr3_aa: CASSPTPTQSFNTGELFF
v_call: TRBV15; j_call: TRBJ2-5; cdr3_aa: CATSREKYQKETQYF
v_call: TRBV15; j_call: TRBJ2-7; cdr3_aa: CATGQGGLGEQYF
v_call: TRBV9; j_call: TRBJ2-2; cdr3_aa: CASSAWVTGELFF
v_call: TRBV7-2; j_call: TRBJ1-4; cdr3_aa: CASTRGSNEKLFF
v_call: TRBV28; j_call: TRBJ1-6; cdr3_aa: CASSLFRDSPLHF
v_call: TRBV6-5; j_call: TRBJ2-1; cdr3_aa: CASSQGGHNEQFF
v_call: TRBV19; j_call: TRBJ1-2; cdr3_aa: CASSIARGDYGYTF
v_call: TRBV10-3; j_call: TRBJ2-1; cdr3_aa: CAISGTVDNEQFF
v_call: TRBV4-1; j_call: TRBJ1-6; cdr3_aa: CASSQEGRGPGNSPLHF
v_call: TRBV7-8; j_call: TRBJ1-2; cdr3_aa: CASSLDRANGYTF
v_call: TRBV7-6; j_call: TRBJ2-7; cdr3_aa: CASSTGYEQYF
v_call: TRBV30; j_call: TRBJ1-1; cdr3_aa: CAWYPPTEAFF
v_call: TRBV10-3; j_call: TRBJ2-1; cdr3_aa: CAISESGQYNEQFF
v_call: TRBV5-8; j_call: TRBJ1-1; cdr3_aa: CASSLGGQGWTEAFF
v_call: TRBV9; j_call: TRBJ2-3; cdr3_aa: CASSVAASGGFDTQYF
v_call: TRBV28; j_call: TRBJ2-2; cdr3_aa: CASSTHPGELFF
v_call: TRBV5-1; j_call: -; cdr3_aa: CASSKGLAGYEQYF
v_call: TRBV15; j_call: TRBJ2-7; cdr3_aa: CATSREASGTYEQYF
v_call: TRBV5-8; j_call: TRBJ2-7; cdr3_aa: CASSFDRSFSYEQYF
v_call: TRBV29-1; j_call: TRBJ2-7; cdr3_aa: CSSRQGPYEQYF
v_call: TRBV11-2; j_call: TRBJ1-4; cdr3_aa: CASSLGAGTNEKLFF
v_call: TRBV28; j_call: TRBJ2-5; cdr3_aa: CASRGRQGRWEQYF
v_call: TRBV19; j_call: TRBJ2-1; cdr3_aa: CASSPGTGGEGEQFF
v_call: TRBV6-6; j_call: TRBJ1-1; cdr3_aa: CASSYGTGGTEAFF
v_call: TRBV4-2; j_call: TRBJ2-3; cdr3_aa: CASSQDLRGADTQYF
v_call: TRBV7-9; j_call: TRBJ1-6; cdr3_aa: CASSLSPGLGGSPLHF
v_call: TRBV6-5; j_call: TRBJ2-7; cdr3_aa: CASAPTANEQYF
v_call: TRBV7-7; j_call: TRBJ2-3; cdr3_aa: CASSLGEGNTQYF
v_call: TRBV19; j_call: TRBJ1-5; cdr3_aa: CASSIPRDRGRNQPQHF